This entry describes one T cell receptor (beta chain). What antigen it recognizes has not been identified. No much larger clone exists at a distance of one base, and base qualities are not known. V loses 4 bases, J loses 10 bases, and the germline ends lie 8 bases apart. For CDR1 and CDR2, the germline V gene lists SNHLY and FYNNEI. The CDR3 has 11 amino acids, counting the end cysteine and phenylalanine. Only CDR3 DNA is held: 33 bases, read in frame from base 1. In Seattle, one collaborating source enrolled patients while the infection was active and tracked those patients longitudinally over the course of disease. The collaborating institutions used their own protocols to collect whole blood in K2EDTA tubes. For TCRbeta analysis, collaborators shipped samples in one of three forms: frozen whole blood, isolated PBMCs, or DNA extracted from either of those sample types. TCRbeta CDR3 regions were amplified from genomic DNA by means of the immunoSEQ Assay, a bias-controlled multiplex PCR. The authors' analysis ran thus. Within the assay, amplification of reference gene primers was used to estimate how many nucleated cells each sample contained. To quantify the absolute abundance of each unique TCRbeta CDR3 rearrangement, sequence reads were collapsed and filtered. Productive Simpson clonality was computed per sample as the square root of Simpson's diversity index over productive rearrangements. TCRdb obtained this table from immuneACCESS and retained in-frame rearrangements with V and J assigned. These tables miss some clones; where compared with another copy, unresolved V genes account for less than half of the shortfall, and the remainder is unexplained. From that table come the V and J calls and clone size; the DNA was used to work out D and trimming. In this sample the table shows 150,000 to 200,000 clones, roughly 77% of which occur a single time. The top ten clones comprise approximately 10% of the sample.

This record belongs to a study of blood T cell repertoires in COVID-19 (dated by TCRdb to about 2020). In terms of the full investigation: Samples covering the acute and convalescent phases of COVID-19 were provided by collaborators in the United States, Italy and Spain. Subjects who had been exposed to COVID-19, were actively infected with it, or had recovered from it provided the deeply sampled blood TCRbeta repertoires that made up the dataset. The repertoires were released in a freely available public database intended as a resource for research on the immune response to SARS-CoV-2. Where available, HLA class I and class II types were taken from metadata supplied by the sample provider and were not determined by assay-based typing. Samples came from the ongoing ImmuneRACE study (first 160 participants) plus 1,254 subjects from 6 global collaborators. The sample metadata nearly always contained a de-identified subject ID, COVID-19 status, age in years and sex. The material from the prospective study consisted of cDNA or gDNA derived from T cells, B-cell-depleted T cells, or PBMCs.

General conclusions and limits of the study: Clinical and demographic metadata were provided uncurated, with the amount varying by source and participant.

The sample taken for sequencing was peripheral blood. This clonotype originated in an elderly woman with COVID-19, enrolled during active disease. Recombination connected TRBV2 to TRBJ2-1, with the D gene call left open. The CDR3 here reads CASSVKEEQFF. The DNA sequence is as follows: TGTGCCAGCAGTGTAAAGGAGGAGCAGTTCTTC.